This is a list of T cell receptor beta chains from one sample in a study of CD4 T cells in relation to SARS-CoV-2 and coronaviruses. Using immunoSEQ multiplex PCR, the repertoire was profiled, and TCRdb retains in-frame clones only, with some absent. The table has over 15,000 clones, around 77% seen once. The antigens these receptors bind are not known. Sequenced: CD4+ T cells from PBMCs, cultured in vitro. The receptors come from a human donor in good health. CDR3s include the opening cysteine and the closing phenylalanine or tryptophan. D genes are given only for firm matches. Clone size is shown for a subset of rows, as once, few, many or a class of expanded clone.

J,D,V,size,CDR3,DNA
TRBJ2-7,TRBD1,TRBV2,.,CASIRTGGYEQYF,TGTGCCAGCATCCGGACAGGCGGCTACGAGCAGTACTTC
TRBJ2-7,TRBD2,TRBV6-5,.,CASRSSGSYEQYF,TGTGCCAGCAGGTCTAGCGGGAGCTACGAGCAGTACTTC
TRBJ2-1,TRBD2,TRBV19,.,CASSPGLAMNEQFF,TGTGCCAGTAGCCCGGGACTAGCGATGAATGAGCAGTTCTTC
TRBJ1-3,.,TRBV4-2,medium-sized,CASSRSNRNGLSGNTIYF,TGTGCCAGCAGCCGCTCGAACAGGAATGGGCTATCTGGAAACACCATATATTTT
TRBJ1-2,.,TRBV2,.,CASKSQPETVGNGYTF,TGTGCCAGCAAATCACAGCCGGAGACAGTCGGGAATGGCTACACCTTC
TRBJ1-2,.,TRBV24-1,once,CATSAPGYGYTF,TGTGCCACCAGTGCCCCAGGGTATGGCTACACCTTC
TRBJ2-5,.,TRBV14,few,CASSQGARSETQYF,TGTGCCAGCAGCCAAGGTGCCCGGTCGGAGACCCAGTACTTC
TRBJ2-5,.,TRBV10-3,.,CATWGGEETQYF,TGTGCCACCTGGGGGGGCGAAGAGACCCAGTACTTC
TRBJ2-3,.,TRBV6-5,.,CASSSGRGYTDTQYF,TGTGCCAGCAGTTCGGGACGGGGATACACAGATACGCAGTATTTT
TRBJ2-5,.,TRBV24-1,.,CATSGWDQETQYF,TGTGCCACCAGTGGATGGGACCAAGAGACCCAGTACTTC
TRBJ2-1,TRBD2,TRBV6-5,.,CASSLGLAGNEQFF,TGTGCCAGCAGTTTGGGACTAGCCGGCAATGAGCAGTTCTTC
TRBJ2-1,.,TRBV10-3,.,CAIRHGEIYNEQFF,TGTGCCATCAGACACGGGGAGATATACAATGAGCAGTTCTTC
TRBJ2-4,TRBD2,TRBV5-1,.,CASSSPWLAGAVAKNIQYF,TGCGCCAGCAGCTCCCCGTGGTTAGCGGGAGCTGTGGCCAAAAACATTCAGTACTTC
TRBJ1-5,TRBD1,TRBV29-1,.,CSVQYRQGEYQPQHF,TGCAGCGTCCAGTACAGACAGGGGGAATATCAGCCCCAGCATTTT
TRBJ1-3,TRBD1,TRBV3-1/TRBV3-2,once,CASSQDDRVPGNTIYF,TGTGCCAGCAGCCAAGATGACAGGGTGCCTGGAAACACCATATATTTT
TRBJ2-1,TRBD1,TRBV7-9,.,CASSLGQGQRNEQFF,TGTGCCAGCAGCTTAGGACAGGGACAACGCAATGAGCAGTTCTTC
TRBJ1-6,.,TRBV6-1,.,CASSDGGTVNSPLHF,TGTGCCAGCAGTGACGGGGGGACGGTCAATTCACCCCTCCACTTT
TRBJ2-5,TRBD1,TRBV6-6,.,CATTGGYQETQYF,TGTGCCACCACAGGGGGGTACCAAGAGACCCAGTACTTC
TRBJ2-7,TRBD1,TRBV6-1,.,CASSEWETGGYEQYF,TGTGCCAGCAGTGAATGGGAGACAGGGGGCTACGAGCAGTACTTC
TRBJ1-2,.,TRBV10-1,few,CASSSGDYGYTF,TGCGCCAGCAGTTCGGGAGATTACGGCTACACCTTC
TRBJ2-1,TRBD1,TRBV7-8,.,CASSPYRGDEQFF,TGTGCCAGCAGCCCCTACAGGGGCGATGAGCAGTTCTTC
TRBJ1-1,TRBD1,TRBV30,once,CAWSGRKGAVTEAFF,TGTGCCTGGAGTGGCCGAAAGGGGGCGGTGACTGAAGCTTTCTTT
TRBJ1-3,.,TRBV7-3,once,CASSLSPGLRNTIYF,TGTGCCAGCAGCTTAAGTCCAGGACTAAGAAACACCATATATTTT
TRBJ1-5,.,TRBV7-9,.,CASSTDGGNQPQHF,TGTGCCAGCAGCACAGACGGCGGTAATCAGCCCCAGCATTTT
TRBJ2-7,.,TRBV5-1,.,CASSLARGLPYEQYF,TGCGCCAGCAGCTTGGCCCGGGGACTTCCCTACGAGCAGTACTTC
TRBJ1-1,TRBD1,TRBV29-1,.,CSVEKGTANTEAFF,TGCAGCGTTGAAAAGGGGACAGCGAACACTGAAGCTTTCTTT
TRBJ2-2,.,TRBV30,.,CAWKQGRITGELFF,TGTGCCTGGAAGCAGGGGAGGATTACCGGGGAGCTGTTTTTT
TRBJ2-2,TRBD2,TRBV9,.,CASSVGGGRTTGELFF,TGTGCCAGCAGCGTGGGGGGCGGGAGGACGACCGGGGAGCTGTTTTTT
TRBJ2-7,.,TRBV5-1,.,CASSKLSGQPTYEQYF,TGCGCCAGCAGCAAACTAAGTGGGCAGCCGACCTACGAGCAGTACTTC
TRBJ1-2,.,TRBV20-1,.,CSASNPGATDGYTF,TGCAGTGCTAGTAATCCAGGCGCCACCGATGGCTACACCTTC
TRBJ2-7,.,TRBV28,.,CASSQYGTRHYEQYF,TGTGCCAGCAGCCAATACGGGACTCGGCACTACGAGCAGTACTTC
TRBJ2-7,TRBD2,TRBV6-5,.,CASSLEAGVYEQYF,TGTGCCAGCAGTTTAGAAGCGGGGGTCTACGAGCAGTACTTC
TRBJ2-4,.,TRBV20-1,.,CSASRQGRNIQYF,TGCAGTGCTAGTCGTCAGGGAAGAAACATTCAGTACTTC
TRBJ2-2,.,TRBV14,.,CASSRRITGELFF,TGTGCCAGCAGCCGGCGGATCACCGGGGAGCTGTTTTTT
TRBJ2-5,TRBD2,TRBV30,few,CAWSGGEGRWETQYF,TGTGCCTGGAGTGGGGGGGAGGGCCGTTGGGAGACCCAGTACTTC
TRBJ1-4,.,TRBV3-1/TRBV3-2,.,CASSLRIGDEKLFF,TGTGCCAGCAGCCTGAGGATTGGGGATGAAAAACTGTTTTTT
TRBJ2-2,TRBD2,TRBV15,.,CATSRDLGGLAGAGELFF,TGTGCCACCAGCAGAGATTTGGGGGGGCTAGCGGGAGCCGGGGAGCTGTTTTTT
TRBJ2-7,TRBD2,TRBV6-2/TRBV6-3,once,CASSISGRTYEQYF,TGTGCCAGCAGTATTAGCGGGAGGACCTACGAGCAGTACTTC
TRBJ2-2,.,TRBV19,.,CASSILGNTGELFF,TGTGCCAGTAGTATTTTGGGGAACACCGGGGAGCTGTTTTTT
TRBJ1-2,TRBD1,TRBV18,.,CASSGQGEGTF,TGTGCCAGCTCAGGGCAGGGGGAAGGCACCTTC
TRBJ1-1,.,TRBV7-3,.,CASSLGSTGFGTEAFF,TGTGCCAGCAGCTTGGGTTCTACGGGGTTCGGCACTGAAGCTTTCTTT
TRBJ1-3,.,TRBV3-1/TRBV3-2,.,CASSPTFSGNTIYF,TGTGCCAGCAGCCCGACATTCTCTGGAAACACCATATATTTT
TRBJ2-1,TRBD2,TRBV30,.,CAWMRVAGPAEQFF,TGTGCCTGGATGAGGGTAGCGGGACCGGCTGAGCAGTTCTTC
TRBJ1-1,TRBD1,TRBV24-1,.,CATSLVTGGRRNTEAFF,TGTGCCACCAGTTTGGTCACAGGGGGGAGGAGGAACACTGAAGCTTTCTTT
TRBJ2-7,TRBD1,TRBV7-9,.,CASSTQGDRGGEQYF,TGTGCCAGCAGCACCCAGGGGGACAGGGGAGGCGAGCAGTACTTC
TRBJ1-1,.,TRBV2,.,CASSESPAATEAFF,TGTGCCAGCAGTGAAAGCCCAGCTGCGACTGAAGCTTTCTTT
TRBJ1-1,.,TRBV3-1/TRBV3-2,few,CASSHGNMNTEAFF,TGTGCCAGCAGCCATGGCAATATGAACACTGAAGCTTTCTTT
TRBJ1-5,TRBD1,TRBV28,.,CASSLRTGLRVKNSVQPQHF,TGTGCCAGCAGTTTACGGACAGGGCTGCGTGTTAAGAATTCCGTGCAGCCCCAGCATTTT
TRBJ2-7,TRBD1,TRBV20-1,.,CSASGQDRGGDEQYF,TGCAGTGCTAGTGGTCAGGACAGGGGTGGCGACGAGCAGTACTTC
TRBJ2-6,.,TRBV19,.,CASNPAGKSGANVLTF,TGTGCCAGTAATCCAGCTGGAAAATCTGGGGCCAACGTCCTGACTTTC
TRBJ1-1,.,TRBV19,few,CASSREGLNTEAFF,TGTGCCAGTAGTAGGGAGGGACTGAACACTGAAGCTTTCTTT
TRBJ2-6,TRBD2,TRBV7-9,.,CASSMGEGGANVLTF,TGTGCCAGCAGCATGGGGGAGGGTGGGGCCAACGTCCTGACTTTC